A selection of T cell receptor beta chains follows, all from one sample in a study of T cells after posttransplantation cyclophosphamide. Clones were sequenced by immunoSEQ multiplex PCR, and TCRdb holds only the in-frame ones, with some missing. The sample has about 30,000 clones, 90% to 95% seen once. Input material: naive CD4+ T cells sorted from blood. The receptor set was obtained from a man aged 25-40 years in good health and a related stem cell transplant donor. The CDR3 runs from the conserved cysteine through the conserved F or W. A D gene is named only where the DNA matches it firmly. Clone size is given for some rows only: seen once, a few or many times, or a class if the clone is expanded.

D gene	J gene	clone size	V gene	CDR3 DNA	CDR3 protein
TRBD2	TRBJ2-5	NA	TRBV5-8	TGTGCCAGCAGCAAGGGGGGACTAGCGGGGTCAGAGACCCAGTACTTC	CASSKGGLAGSETQYF
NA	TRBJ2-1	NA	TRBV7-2	TGTGCCAGCAGCTTGCGGCAGGGAAGTTGGGAGCAGTTCTTC	CASSLRQGSWEQFF
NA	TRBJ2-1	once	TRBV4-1	TGCGCCAGCAGCCAAGCGGGTGGCCCCATTGAGCAGTTCTTC	CASSQAGGPIEQFF
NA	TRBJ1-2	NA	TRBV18	TGTGCCAGCTCACCCTCGGGCTTGAGGACAGACTATGGCTACACCTTC	CASSPSGLRTDYGYTF
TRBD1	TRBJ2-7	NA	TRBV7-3	TGTGCCAGCAGCTTGGGGACAGGGCCTTTCTACGAGCAGTACTTC	CASSLGTGPFYEQYF
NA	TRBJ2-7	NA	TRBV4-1	TGCGCCAGCAGCCAAGTTCTAACCTACGAGCAGTACTTC	CASSQVLTYEQYF
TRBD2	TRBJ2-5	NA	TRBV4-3	TGCGCCAGCAGCCAAGATCCCCTAGCGGAAGAGACCCAGTACTTC	CASSQDPLAEETQYF
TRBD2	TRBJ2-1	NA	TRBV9	TGTGCCAGCAGCGTGCCTAGCGGGGGGCAATACAATGAGCAGTTCTTC	CASSVPSGGQYNEQFF
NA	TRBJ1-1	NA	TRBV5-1	TGCGCCAGCAGCTTGGCCCCCGGACACAGGGAGTGGACTGAAGCTTTCTTT	CASSLAPGHREWTEAFF
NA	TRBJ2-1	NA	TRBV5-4	TGTGCCAGCAGCACCCGGGACACCGCCTACAATGAGCAGTTCTTC	CASSTRDTAYNEQFF
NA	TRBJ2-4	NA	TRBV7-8	TGTGCCAGCAGCTTAGCAGCTCTAGCCAAAAACATTCAGTACTTC	CASSLAALAKNIQYF
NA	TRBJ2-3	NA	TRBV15	TGTGCCACCAGCATGGAGCAGAGGAGCACAGATACGCAGTATTTT	CATSMEQRSTDTQYF
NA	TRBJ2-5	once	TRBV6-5	TGTGCCAGCAGTTGGGGGGGGGCTGAAGGGCAAGAGACCCAGTACTTC	CASSWGGAEGQETQYF
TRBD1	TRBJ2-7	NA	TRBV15	TGTGCCACCAGCAGAGGTCTCGGACAGGGGGCCTACGAGCAGTACTTC	CATSRGLGQGAYEQYF
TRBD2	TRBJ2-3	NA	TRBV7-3	TGTGCCAGCAGCTTAAAGATGGGCCTAGCGGGGGGGCGGGTAGCAGATACGCAGTATTTT	CASSLKMGLAGGRVADTQYF
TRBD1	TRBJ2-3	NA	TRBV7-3	TGTGCCAGCAGCTCGGGACAGCTCACAGATACGCAGTATTTT	CASSSGQLTDTQYF
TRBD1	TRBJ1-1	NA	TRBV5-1	TGCGCCAGCAGCTTGGCAGGGGGCGCTTCTGAAGCTTTCTTT	CASSLAGGASEAFF
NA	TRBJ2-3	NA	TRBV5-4	TGTGCCAGCAGCCCCCTTCGGGGGGCCTACACAGATACGCAGTATTTT	CASSPLRGAYTDTQYF
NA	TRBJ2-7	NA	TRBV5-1	TGCGCCAGCAGCAACCTACGGGACGAGCAGTACTTC	CASSNLRDEQYF
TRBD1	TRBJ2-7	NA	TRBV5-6	TGTGCCAGCAGCCGGACAGGCCCGATGGTTTACGAGCAGTACTTC	CASSRTGPMVYEQYF
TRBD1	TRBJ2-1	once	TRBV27	TGTGCCAGCAGAAAATGGGGGACAGGGGGATACAATGAGCAGTTCTTC	CASRKWGTGGYNEQFF
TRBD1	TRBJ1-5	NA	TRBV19	TGTGCCAGTAGTTACAGGGGTATTCAGCCCCAGCATTTT	CASSYRGIQPQHF
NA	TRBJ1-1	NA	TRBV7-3	TGTGCCAGCAGCCCGGGGGGGCCAAACACTGAAGCTTTCTTT	CASSPGGPNTEAFF
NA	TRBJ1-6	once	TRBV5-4	TGTGCCAGCAGCTTAGCAGGAGCGGTCGATTCACCCCTCCACTTT	CASSLAGAVDSPLHF
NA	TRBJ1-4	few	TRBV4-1	TGCGCCAGCAGCCAGGCAGGAGAAAAACTGTTTTTT	CASSQAGEKLFF
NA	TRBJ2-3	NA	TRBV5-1	TGCGCCAGCAGCCCGTGGGGGGGCCCCACAGATACGCAGTATTTT	CASSPWGGPTDTQYF
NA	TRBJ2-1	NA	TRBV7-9	TGTGCCAGCAACCACATACAGGATTTTGAGCAGTTCTTC	CASNHIQDFEQFF
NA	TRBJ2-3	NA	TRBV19	TGTGCCAGTAGTATATCAGGGCAGGGGAGCACAGATACGCAGTATTTT	CASSISGQGSTDTQYF
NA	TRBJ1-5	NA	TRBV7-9	TGTGCCAGCAGCTTCACCCCCGACGGGGGTGTTAGCAATCAGCCCCAGCATTTT	CASSFTPDGGVSNQPQHF
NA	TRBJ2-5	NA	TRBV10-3	TGTGCCATCAGTGAGTCCCCTAGTCGCAAAGAGACCCAGTACTTC	CAISESPSRKETQYF
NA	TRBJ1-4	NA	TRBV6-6	TGTGCCAGTTGGACCCGGGAGGGGGATGAAAAACTGTTTTTT	CASWTREGDEKLFF
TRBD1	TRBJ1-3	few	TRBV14	TGTGCCAGCAGCCAGCCCGGGACAGGGGCTGGAAACACCATATATTTT	CASSQPGTGAGNTIYF
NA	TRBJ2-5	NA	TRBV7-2	TGTGCCAGCAGCTTAGTGGTGGGGAGCCAAGAGACCCAGTACTTC	CASSLVVGSQETQYF
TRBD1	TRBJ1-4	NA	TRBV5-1	TGCGCCAGCAGCCCAACCGGGACAGGGGATGAAAAACTGTTTTTT	CASSPTGTGDEKLFF
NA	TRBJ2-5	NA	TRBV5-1	TGCGCCAGCAGCTCGGTGGGGCGCGTTGAGACCCAGTACTTC	CASSSVGRVETQYF
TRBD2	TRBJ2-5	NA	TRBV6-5	TGTGCCAGCAGTAAGATTAGCGGGGGGGGTGAGACCCAGTACTTC	CASSKISGGGETQYF
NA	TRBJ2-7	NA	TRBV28	TGTGCCAGCAGTTTGGGCAGGGGATTTGAGTACTTC	CASSLGRGFEYF
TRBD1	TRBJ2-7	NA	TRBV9	TGTGCCAGCAGCGTAGGGGGACAGGGGCCCGAGCAGTACTTC	CASSVGGQGPEQYF
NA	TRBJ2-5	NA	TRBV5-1	TGCGCCAGCAGCTTGACGCAGGTAGGAGGGACCCAGTACTTC	CASSLTQVGGTQYF
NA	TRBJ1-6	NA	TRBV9	TGTGCCAGGCCCCCACAGGGAAAGAATTCACCCCTCCACTTT	CARPPQGKNSPLHF
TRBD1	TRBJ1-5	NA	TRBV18	TGTGCCAGCGCCGAACAGGGGATCCGCGGTCAGCCCCAGCATTTT	CASAEQGIRGQPQHF
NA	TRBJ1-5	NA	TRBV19	TGTGCCAGTAGTATAGTTTCAGGGCCCCAGCATTTT	CASSIVSGPQHF
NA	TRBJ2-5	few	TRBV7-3	TGTGCCAGCAGCCTTGCAGGGCCGGGAGAGACCCAGTACTTC	CASSLAGPGETQYF
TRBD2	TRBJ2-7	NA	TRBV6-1	TGTGCCAGCAGTGAGACACTAGCGGGTGACGAGCAGTACTTC	CASSETLAGDEQYF